What follows are 6 T cell receptor beta chains derived from one specimen sequenced in a study of naive and memory T cell subsets. The library had UMIs added by 3' ligation of an oligonucleotide to TCR cDNA. Four PCR rounds used nested alpha and beta constant region primers plus the SP2 primer. TCRdb re-called the 5' RACE reads through MiXCR, storing one row per CDR3 protein. Of tens of thousands of distinct CDR3 sequences in the sample, approximately 4.5% were seen once. The receptors derive from a female donor in good health.

Ten or more counts support this clonotype. The CDR3, as DNA: TGTGCCAGCAGCGAAGGCAGTTCCTACGAGCAGTACTTC. It encodes CASSEGSSYEQYF. This sequence joins TRBV7-2 and TRBJ2-7; no clear D. The germline gives CDR1 SGHTA, CDR2 FQGNSA. V was pared by 5 bases and J by 1 base, with 9 bases between. The CDR3 sequence is 13 residues long.

This clonotype was seen many times. The chain is built from TRBV7-2 and TRBJ1-2; D possibly corresponds to TRBD1 (5 bases). Trimming cost V 5 bases and J 3 bases, with 7 bases left between them. The germline CDR1 and CDR2 sequences are SGHTA and FQGNSA. This CDR3 is 12 amino acids long. CDR3 sequence reads: CASSQQDYGYTF. CDR3 DNA: TGTGCCAGCAGCCAACAGGACTATGGCTACACCTTC.

This clonotype was recorded many times. The rearrangement links TRBV9 to TRBJ2-7, with a possible D match to TRBD2 (6 bases). Trimming removed 4 bases from V and 9 bases from J, with 14 bases in between. The CDR3 has 12 amino acids. CDR1 SGDLS and CDR2 YYNGEE come from the germline V gene. The CDR3, as DNA: TGTGCCAGCAGCCGGGACTCCCAGGGGCAGTACTTC. Its protein is CASSRDSQGQYF.

This clonotype was observed a handful of times. The chain couples TRBV27 to TRBJ2-2; a weak D match, TRBD2 (6 bases). This CDR3 has 17 residues. Germline assignment: CDR1 MNHEY and CDR2 SMNVEV (reference sequence). V was pared by 10 bases and J by 3 bases, with 24 bases between. CDR3 protein: CATRELATLLDTGELFF. The CDR3 region has the DNA TGTGCCACCCGAGAACTAGCCACACTCTTGGACACCGGGGAGCTGTTTTTT.

The sample holds many counts of this clonotype. V gene TRBV6-6 combines with J gene TRBJ2-7; D gene uncertain. Germline V CDR1 and CDR2: MNHNY, SVGAGI (reference sequence). The CDR3 spans 13 residues. V was clipped by 0 bases and J by 3 bases, with 6 bases between them. CDR3 bases: TGTGCCAGCAGTTACTCGACGGTCTACGAGCAGTACTTC. Translated: CASSYSTVYEQYF.

This clonotype appeared many times. The rearrangement uses TRBV24-1 and TRBJ2-3; TRBD2 aligns across 13 bases. Per the germline V gene, CDR1 is KGHDR and CDR2 is SFDVKD. CDR3 length equals 16 residues. V trimming: 9 bases; J trimming: 1 base; junction bases outside the gene matches: 6. CDR3 region: CATGGTSGKGTDTQYF. DNA of the CDR3: TGTGCCACCGGGGGGACTAGCGGGAAAGGCACAGATACGCAGTATTTT.